This T cell receptor beta chain was retrieved from a study of cytomegalovirus exposure and HLA in healthy donors. Trimming stripped 6 bases from V and 4 bases from J, with 18 bases between. The CDR3 length is 15 residues. Germline CDR1 and CDR2: MNHEY and SVGAGI. The PCR contained 60 Vbeta and 13 Jbeta primers. The assay was immunoSEQ multiplex PCR, and TCRdb's table has in-frame clones only and misses some. The data show about 110,000 clones, roughly 80% seen once. The sample comprised PBMCs. The rearrangement uses TRBV6-5 and TRBJ1-1; TRBD1 might be the D (5 bases). This receptor was identified in a woman in her 40s in good health and CMV-seronegative. The CDR3 region has the DNA TGTGCCAGCAGACCCGCAGTAGGGGCGCGCACTGAAGCTTTCTTT. It encodes CASRPAVGARTEAFF.